Shown below are 3 T cell receptor beta chains from a single sample sequenced in a study of T-cell reconstitution after alpha-beta-depleted transplantation in children. Molecular barcoding with unique molecular identifiers was used for the TCRbeta library. Each CDR3 protein gets one entry after TCRdb re-called the PCR reads with MiXCR. The table records hundreds of thousands of distinct CDR3 sequences, around 15% of them present only once. The specimen comprised PBMCs, mostly from graft donor cells, sampled 360 days after TCRalphabeta/CD19-depleted stem cell transplant. The source is a male patient aged 2-10 years who had a stem cell transplant for acute lymphoblastic leukemia, so the T cells may come from the graft donor.

This clonotype was detected ten times or more. The V and J genes are TRBV4-2 and TRBJ2-1; TRBD1 might be the D (6 bases). Germline-derived CDR1 and CDR2 are LGHNA and YNFKEQ. The V gene lost 0 bases and the J gene lost 4 bases, with 13 bases spanning the gap. The CDR3 consists of 16 residues. Here the CDR3 reads CASSQDLARGYNEQFF. CDR3 in DNA: TGTGCCAGCAGCCAAGATTTGGCTAGGGGGTACAATGAGCAGTTCTTC.

The rearrangement uses TRBV28 and TRBJ2-5, with 16 nucleotides matching TRBD2. Germline V gene data show CDR1 as MDHEN and CDR2 as SYDVKM. V gave up 1 base and J gave up 6 bases; unmatched junction bases: 11. The CDR3 contains 19 residues. The CDR3 bases are TGTGCCAGCAGTTTATTACCCGGGACTAGCGGGAGGGGGAAGCAGACCCAGTACTTC. Protein product: CASSLLPGTSGRGKQTQYF.

The table lists this clonotype with a few counts. The chain links TRBV30 to TRBJ2-7; D may match TRBD1 or TRBD2 (5 bases each). The V end was cut by 3 bases, the J end by 5 bases, with 20 bases between. Germline values: CDR1 GTSNPN, CDR2 SVGIG (reference sequence). This CDR3 is 15 amino acids long. CDR3 sequence reads: CAWSLGVGPWDEQYF. CDR3 sequence (DNA): TGTGCCTGGAGCCTGGGGGTAGGTCCCTGGGACGAGCAGTACTTC.